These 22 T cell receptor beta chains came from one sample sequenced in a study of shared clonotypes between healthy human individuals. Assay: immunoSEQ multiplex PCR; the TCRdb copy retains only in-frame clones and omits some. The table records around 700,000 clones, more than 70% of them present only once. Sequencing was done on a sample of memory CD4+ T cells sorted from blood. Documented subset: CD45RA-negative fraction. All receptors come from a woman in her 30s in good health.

As DNA, the CDR3 is TGTGCCAGTAGATCCGGGACACCGGGTCCCTATGGCTACACCTTC. Amino acid sequence: CASRSGTPGPYGYTF. The chain employs TRBV19 and TRBJ1-2, with D maybe TRBD1 (6 bases). V gave up 6 bases and J gave up 4 bases, with 18 bases separating them. The CDR3 has 15 amino acids. CDR1 is LNHDA, CDR2 SQIVND, per germline (reference sequence).

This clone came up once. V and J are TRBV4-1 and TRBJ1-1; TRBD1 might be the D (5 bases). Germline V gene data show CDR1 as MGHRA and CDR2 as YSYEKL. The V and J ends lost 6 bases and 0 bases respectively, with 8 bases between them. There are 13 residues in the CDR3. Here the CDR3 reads CASRAGLNTEAFF. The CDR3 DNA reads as TGCGCCAGCAGGGCGGGACTGAACACTGAAGCTTTCTTT.

The CDR3 here is CASYRATNEKLFF. In DNA form, the CDR3 reads TGTGCCAGCTACAGAGCAACTAATGAAAAACTGTTTTTT. The chain links TRBV28 to TRBJ1-4, with D uncertain. CDR1 is MDHEN, CDR2 SYDVKM, per germline. Trimming stripped 8 bases from V and 0 bases from J, with 7 bases between. This CDR3 comprises 13 residues.

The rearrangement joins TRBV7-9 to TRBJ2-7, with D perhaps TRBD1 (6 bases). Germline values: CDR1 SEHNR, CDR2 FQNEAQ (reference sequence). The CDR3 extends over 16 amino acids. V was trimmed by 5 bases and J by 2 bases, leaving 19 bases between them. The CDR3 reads CASSETAGVRAYEQYF. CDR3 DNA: TGTGCCAGCAGCGAAACCGCAGGGGTTAGGGCCTACGAGCAGTACTTC.

CDR3 bases: TGTGCCAGCAGCTTAGGGGACAGCTATAATGAGCAGTTCTTC. This sequence encodes CASSLGDSYNEQFF. V usage is TRBV11-2 and J usage is TRBJ2-1; TRBD1 aligns across 7 bases. The CDR3 has 14 amino acids. Per the germline V gene, CDR1 is SGHAT and CDR2 is FQNNGV. Trimming took 1 base from V and 7 from J; bases not matched to a gene: 4.

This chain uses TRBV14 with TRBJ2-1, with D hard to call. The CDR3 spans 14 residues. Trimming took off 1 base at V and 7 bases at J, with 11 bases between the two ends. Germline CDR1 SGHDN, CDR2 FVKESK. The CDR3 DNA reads TGTGCCAGCAGCCAAGCCTCTTTAGGGAATGAGCAGTTCTTC. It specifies CASSQASLGNEQFF.

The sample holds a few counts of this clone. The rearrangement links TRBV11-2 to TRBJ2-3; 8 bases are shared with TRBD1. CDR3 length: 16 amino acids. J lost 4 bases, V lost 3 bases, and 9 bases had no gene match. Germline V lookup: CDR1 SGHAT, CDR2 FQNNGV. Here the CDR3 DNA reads TGTGCCAGCAGCTTTCGGCAGGGGGCGGTACCAGATACGCAGTATTTT. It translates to CASSFRQGAVPDTQYF.

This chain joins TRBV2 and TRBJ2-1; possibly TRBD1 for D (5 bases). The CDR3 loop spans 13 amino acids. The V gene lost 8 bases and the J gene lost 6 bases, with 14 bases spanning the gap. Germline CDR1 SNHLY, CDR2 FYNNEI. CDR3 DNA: TGTGCCAGCTGTCAAACAGGCGTCAATGAGCAGTTCTTC. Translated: CASCQTGVNEQFF.

This CDR3 is CASRGRDRQSANYGYTF. CDR3 DNA: TGTGCCAGCAGGGGACGAGATAGGCAGTCGGCTAACTATGGCTACACCTTC. The chain links TRBV7-2 to TRBJ1-2, with TRBD1 as a possible D gene (5 bases). Trimming took off 6 bases at V and 0 bases at J, with 20 bases between the two ends. Germline V gene lookup returns CDR1 SGHTA and CDR2 FQGNSA. The CDR3 runs 17 residues. The full variable domain, rest sourced from reference TRBV7-2 and TRBJ1-2, is GAGVSQSPSNKVTEKGKDVELRCDPISGHTALYWYRQSLGQGLEFLIYFQGNSAPDKSGLPSDRFSAERTGGSVSTLTIQRTQQEDSAVYLCASRGRDRQSANYGYTFGSGTRLTVV.

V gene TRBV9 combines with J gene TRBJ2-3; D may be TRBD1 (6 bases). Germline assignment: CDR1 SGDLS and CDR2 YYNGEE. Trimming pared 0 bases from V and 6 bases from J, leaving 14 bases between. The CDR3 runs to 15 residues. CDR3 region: CASSVGVRGSDTQYF. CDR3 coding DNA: TGTGCCAGCAGCGTAGGCGTCAGGGGATCCGATACGCAGTATTTT.

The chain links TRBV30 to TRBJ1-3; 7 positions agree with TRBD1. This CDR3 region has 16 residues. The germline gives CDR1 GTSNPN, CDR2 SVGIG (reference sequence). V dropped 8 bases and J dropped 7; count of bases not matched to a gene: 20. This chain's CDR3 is CAGSLVPGQKTNTIYF. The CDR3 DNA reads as TGTGCCGGAAGCTTGGTCCCGGGACAGAAGACGAACACCATATATTTT.

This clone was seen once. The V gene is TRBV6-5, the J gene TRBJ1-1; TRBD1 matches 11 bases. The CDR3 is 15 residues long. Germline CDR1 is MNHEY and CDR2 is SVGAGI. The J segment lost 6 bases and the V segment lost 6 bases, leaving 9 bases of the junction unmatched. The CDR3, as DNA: TGTGCCAGCAGCTTTTTCGGGACAGGGGGGGCTGAAGCTTTCTTT. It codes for CASSFFGTGGAEAFF.

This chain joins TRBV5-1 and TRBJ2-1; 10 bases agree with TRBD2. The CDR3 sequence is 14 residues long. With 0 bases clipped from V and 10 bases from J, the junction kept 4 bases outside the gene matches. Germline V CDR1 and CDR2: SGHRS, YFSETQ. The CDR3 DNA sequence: TGCGCCAGCAGCTTGGCTAGCGGGGGTTCCGAGCAGTTCTTC. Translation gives CASSLASGGSEQFF. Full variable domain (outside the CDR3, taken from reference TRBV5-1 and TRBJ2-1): KAGVTQTPRYLIKTRGQQVTLSCSPISGHRSVSWYQQTPGQGLQFLFEYFSETQRNKGNFPGRFSGRQFSNSRSEMNVSTLELGDSALYLCASSLASGGSEQFFGPGTRLTVL.

The CDR3 is CASSYSRGLTYEQYF. CDR3 nucleotides: TGTGCCAGCAGTTACTCCCGGGGACTGACTTACGAGCAGTACTTC. The V call is TRBV6-5, the J call TRBJ2-7; a weak D match, TRBD2 (6 bases). V lost 0 bases to trimming and J lost 4 bases, with 13 bases between them. Germline CDR1 MNHEY, CDR2 SVGAGI. This CDR3 spans 15 amino acids.

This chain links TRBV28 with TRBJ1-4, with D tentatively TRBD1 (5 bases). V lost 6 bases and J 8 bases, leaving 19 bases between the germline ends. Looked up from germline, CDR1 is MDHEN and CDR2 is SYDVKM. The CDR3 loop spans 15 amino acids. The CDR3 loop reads CASSFAQGGQEKLFF. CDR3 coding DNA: TGTGCCAGCAGCTTTGCCCAGGGCGGGCAAGAAAAACTGTTTTTT.

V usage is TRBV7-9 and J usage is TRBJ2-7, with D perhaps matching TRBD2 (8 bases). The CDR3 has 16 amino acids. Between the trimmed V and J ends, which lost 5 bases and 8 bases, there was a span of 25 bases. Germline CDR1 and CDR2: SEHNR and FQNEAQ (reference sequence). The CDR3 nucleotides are TGTGCCAGCAGCCCCCGACTAGCGCAGGGGGTTAGCAAGCAGTACTTC. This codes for CASSPRLAQGVSKQYF.

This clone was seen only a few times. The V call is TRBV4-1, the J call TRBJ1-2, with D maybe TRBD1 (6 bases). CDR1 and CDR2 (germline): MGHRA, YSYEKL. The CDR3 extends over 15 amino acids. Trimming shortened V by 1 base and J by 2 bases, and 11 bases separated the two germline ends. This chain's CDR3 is CASSQVTQGNYGYTF. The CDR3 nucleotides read TGCGCCAGCAGCCAAGTAACCCAGGGGAACTATGGCTACACCTTC.

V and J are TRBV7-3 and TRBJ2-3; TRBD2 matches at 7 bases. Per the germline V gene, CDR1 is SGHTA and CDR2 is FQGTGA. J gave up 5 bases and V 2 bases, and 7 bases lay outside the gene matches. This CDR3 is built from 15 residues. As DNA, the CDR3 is TGTGCCAGCAGCTTATGGGGGAGGGCCGGAGATACGCAGTATTTT. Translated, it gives CASSLWGRAGDTQYF.

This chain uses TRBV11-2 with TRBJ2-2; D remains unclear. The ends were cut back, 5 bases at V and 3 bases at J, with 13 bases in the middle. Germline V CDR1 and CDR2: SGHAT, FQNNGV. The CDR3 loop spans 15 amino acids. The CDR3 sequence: CASSATRSYTGELFF. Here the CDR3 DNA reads TGTGCCAGCAGCGCGACGAGATCATACACCGGGGAGCTGTTTTTT.

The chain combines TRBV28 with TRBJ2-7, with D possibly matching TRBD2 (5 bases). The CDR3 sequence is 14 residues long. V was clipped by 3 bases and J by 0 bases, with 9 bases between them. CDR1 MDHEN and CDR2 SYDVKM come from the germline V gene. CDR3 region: CASSFPGLSYEQYF. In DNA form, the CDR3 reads TGTGCCAGCAGTTTCCCAGGACTCTCCTACGAGCAGTACTTC.

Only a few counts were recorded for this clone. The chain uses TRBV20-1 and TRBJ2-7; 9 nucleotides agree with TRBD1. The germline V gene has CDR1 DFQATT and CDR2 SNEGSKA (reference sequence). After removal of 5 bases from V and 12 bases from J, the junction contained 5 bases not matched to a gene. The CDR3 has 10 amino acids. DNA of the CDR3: TGCAGTGCTGGACAGGGGAATCCGTACTTC. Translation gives CSAGQGNPYF.

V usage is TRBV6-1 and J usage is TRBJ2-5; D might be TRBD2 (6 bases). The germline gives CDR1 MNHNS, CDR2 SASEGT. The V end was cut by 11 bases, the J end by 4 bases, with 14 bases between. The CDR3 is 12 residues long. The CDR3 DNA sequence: TGTGCCCTACTGTTGGAGGGAGAGACCCAGTACTTC. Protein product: CALLLEGETQYF.